A single sample gave rise to the 10 T cell receptor beta chains below, sequenced in a study of radiotherapy plus CTLA-4 blockade in lung cancer. Here immunoSEQ multiplex PCR was the method, and the copy in TCRdb shows in-frame clones only, minus some. The sample includes about 95,000 clones, about four fifths of them seen just once. This specimen was peripheral blood, taken from a patient treated with radiotherapy plus ipilimumab. All receptors derive from a human donor with non-small cell lung cancer who had stable disease on radiotherapy plus ipilimumab.

The chain links TRBV5-1 to TRBJ1-1, with a possible D match to TRBD1 (5 bases). Trimming took off 2 bases at V and 4 bases at J, with 15 bases between the two ends. CDR1 is SGHRS, CDR2 YFSETQ, per germline. There are 15 residues in the CDR3. CDR3 loop: CASSFSAGQGTEAFF. The DNA for the CDR3 is TGCGCCAGCAGCTTTTCGGCAGGACAAGGCACTGAAGCTTTCTTT.

The chain uses TRBV7-9 and TRBJ1-1; 12 nucleotides align to TRBD1. V trimming: 1 base; J trimming: 1 base; junction bases outside the gene matches: 10. Germline V gene lookup returns CDR1 SEHNR and CDR2 FQNEAQ (reference sequence). The CDR3 loop spans 19 amino acids. CDR3 nucleotide sequence: TGTGCCAGCAGCTTAGGTCTCGGGACAGGGGGCTCTCCGAACACTGAAGCTTTCTTT. Its translation: CASSLGLGTGGSPNTEAFF.

CDR3 sequence reads: CASSSPGLHYGEQYF. The CDR3 nucleotides read TGTGCCAGCAGCTCTCCGGGACTGCATTATGGCGAGCAGTACTTC. V and J are TRBV7-9 and TRBJ2-7; D is possibly TRBD2 (6 bases). Trimming took 4 bases from V and 6 from J, leaving 19 bases between them. Germline CDR1 SEHNR, CDR2 FQNEAQ (reference sequence). The CDR3 length is 15 residues. Full variable domain (missing parts from reference TRBV7-9 and TRBJ2-7): DTGVSQNPRHKITKRGQNVTFRCDPISEHNRLYWYRQTLGQGPEFLTYFQNEAQLEKSRLLSDRFSAERPKGSFSTLEIQRTEQGDSAMYLCASSSPGLHYGEQYFGPGTRLTVT.

The gene calls are TRBV30 and TRBJ2-5; D might be TRBD2 (5 bases). V lost 4 bases and J lost 5, with 20 bases in between. Looked up from germline, CDR1 is GTSNPN and CDR2 is SVGIG (reference sequence). This CDR3 comprises 15 residues. The CDR3 reads CAWTPPALGSETQYF. CDR3 DNA sequence: TGTGCCTGGACCCCCCCCGCCTTGGGGAGTGAGACCCAGTACTTC.

This clone turned up a few times. CDR3: CASSLAPAANYGYTF. The DNA of the CDR3 is TGTGCCAGCAGCTTGGCCCCGGCAGCTAACTATGGCTACACCTTC. The chain joins TRBV5-4 to TRBJ1-2; D uncertain. Germline loops: CDR1 SGHNT, CDR2 YYREEE (reference sequence). The CDR3 consists of 15 residues. V lost 0 bases and J 0 bases, leaving 9 bases between the germline ends.

V is TRBV6-1 and J is TRBJ1-2, with a tentative D call TRBD1 (5 bases). Germline-derived CDR1 and CDR2 are MNHNS and SASEGT. The V end lost 6 bases, the J end lost 4 bases, and 12 bases lay between the germline ends. The CDR3 loop spans 13 amino acids. The chain's CDR3 is CASRWDGSYGYTF. The CDR3 DNA sequence: TGTGCCAGCAGATGGGACGGGAGCTATGGCTACACCTTC.

This clone has a single count. This rearrangement joins TRBV6-1 to TRBJ2-7; D uncertain. Trimming stripped 10 bases from V and 4 bases from J, with 11 bases between. Germline CDR1 MNHNS, CDR2 SASEGT. This CDR3 spans 11 amino acids. The CDR3 loop is CAITWGYEQYF. For the CDR3, the DNA is TGTGCCATCACCTGGGGATACGAGCAGTACTTC.

The genes are TRBV5-1 and TRBJ2-4; 7 bases map to TRBD1. CDR1 and CDR2 (germline): SGHRS, YFSETQ. Losses at the gene ends were 4 bases for V and 4 bases for J; bases not matched to a gene: 8. This CDR3 spans 15 amino acids. CDR3 sequence reads: CASSVPRQGKNIQYF. The CDR3 region has the DNA TGCGCCAGCAGCGTCCCTCGACAGGGTAAAAACATTCAGTACTTC. The full variable domain, rest sourced from reference TRBV5-1 and TRBJ2-4, is KAGVTQTPRYLIKTRGQQVTLSCSPISGHRSVSWYQQTPGQGLQFLFEYFSETQRNKGNFPGRFSGRQFSNSRSEMNVSTLELGDSALYLCASSVPRQGKNIQYFGAGTRLSVL.

The chain employs TRBV4-1 and TRBJ2-3; D may be TRBD1 (5 bases). This CDR3 is built from 14 residues. Germline assignment: CDR1 MGHRA and CDR2 YSYEKL. Trimming removed 3 bases from V and 1 base from J, with 8 bases in between. For the CDR3, the DNA is TGCGCCAGCAGCCAGTCGACAGGCACAGATACGCAGTATTTT. Translating gives CASSQSTGTDTQYF.

The CDR3 DNA sequence: TGTGCCAGCAGTGAAGGAGGAACCGGAGAGACCCAGTACTTC. It yields the protein CASSEGGTGETQYF. This chain connects TRBV6-1 to TRBJ2-5; D gene uncertain. The CDR3 is made up of 14 amino acids. Per the germline V gene, CDR1 is MNHNS and CDR2 is SASEGT. V was shortened by 1 base and J by 4 bases, with 10 bases between the two germline ends.